These 7 T cell receptor beta chains share one sample of origin, sequenced in a study of cytomegalovirus exposure and HLA in healthy donors. Vbeta (60) and Jbeta (13) primers were used in the PCR. The repertoire was sequenced with immunoSEQ multiplex PCR; TCRdb's copy has only in-frame clones and lacks some. This sample lists about 88,000 clones; its ten largest clones have around 5%. Sequencing was performed on PBMCs. These receptors all stem from a girl between 5 and 17 years old in good health and CMV-seropositive.

The chain employs TRBV12-1 and TRBJ2-6; the DNA was not used to check the table's D call, TRBD1. TRBV12-1 is reported as a pseudogene. This CDR3 is built from 15 residues. The CDR3 is CASSLGQPGANVLTF. Written as DNA, the CDR3 is TGTGCCAGCAGCTTGGGGCAGCCTGGGGCCAACGTCCTGACTTTC.

The chain carries TRBV19 and TRBJ1-2, with D perhaps TRBD1 (5 bases). This CDR3 has 15 amino acids. The V end was cut by 3 bases, the J end by 4 bases, with 15 bases between. Germline lookup yields CDR1 LNHDA and CDR2 SQIVND (reference sequence). Here the CDR3 DNA reads TGTGCCAGTAGTATGGGCTTGGGGGACTTCTATGGCTACACCTTC. Its protein product is CASSMGLGDFYGYTF.

The genes are TRBV29-1 and TRBJ2-7; D is possibly TRBD1 (5 bases). This CDR3 is 13 amino acids long. V was trimmed by 4 bases and J by 6 bases, leaving 16 bases between them. CDR1 is SQVTM, CDR2 ANQGSEA, per germline. CDR3 sequence: CSVGMQGTVEQYF. DNA for the CDR3: TGCAGCGTTGGGATGCAGGGTACGGTCGAGCAGTACTTC.

The V and J genes are TRBV5-1 and TRBJ1-1; TRBD1 agrees at 7 bases. CDR1 and CDR2 from the germline V gene are SGHRS and YFSETQ. The CDR3 length is 15 residues. With 0 bases clipped from V and 2 bases from J, the junction kept 4 bases outside the gene matches. CDR3 amino acids: CASSLEGQRNTEAFF. As DNA, the CDR3 is TGCGCCAGCAGCTTGGAGGGACAGCGAAACACTGAAGCTTTCTTT.

The rearrangement uses TRBV4-1 and TRBJ2-1; a weak D match, TRBD1 (6 bases). Deletions cut 4 bases from V and 6 bases from J, with 16 bases between. The V gene's germline CDR1 is MGHRA and CDR2 YSYEKL. This CDR3 spans 15 amino acids. The CDR3 bases are TGCGCCAGCAGCCGCCGAGGCGGACAGTTCAATGAGCAGTTCTTC. Translated, it gives CASSRRGGQFNEQFF.

V is TRBV9 and J is TRBJ2-5, with TRBD1 identical over 8 bases. This CDR3 spans 15 amino acids. The J segment lost 3 bases and the V segment lost 4 bases, leaving 8 bases of the junction unmatched. Germline CDR1 is SGDLS and CDR2 is YYNGEE. Here the CDR3 DNA reads TGTGCCAGCAGCCTTACTGGGACAGGCAAAGAGACCCAGTACTTC. Its protein is CASSLTGTGKETQYF. The full variable domain, with the rest looked up from reference TRBV9 and TRBJ2-5, is DSGVTQTPKHLITATGQRVTLRCSPRSGDLSVYWYQQSLDQGLQFLIQYYNGEERAKGNILERFSAQQFPDLHSELNLSSLELGDSALYFCASSLTGTGKETQYFGPGTRLLVL.

The chain joins TRBV4-3 to TRBJ2-1; D call uncertain. The CDR3 is made up of 15 amino acids. V lost 0 bases to trimming and J lost 0 bases, with 6 bases between them. Germline CDR1 is LGHNA and CDR2 is YSLEER. DNA of the CDR3: TGCGCCAGCAGCCAAGAGGTAGCCTCCTACAATGAGCAGTTCTTC. Its translation is CASSQEVASYNEQFF.